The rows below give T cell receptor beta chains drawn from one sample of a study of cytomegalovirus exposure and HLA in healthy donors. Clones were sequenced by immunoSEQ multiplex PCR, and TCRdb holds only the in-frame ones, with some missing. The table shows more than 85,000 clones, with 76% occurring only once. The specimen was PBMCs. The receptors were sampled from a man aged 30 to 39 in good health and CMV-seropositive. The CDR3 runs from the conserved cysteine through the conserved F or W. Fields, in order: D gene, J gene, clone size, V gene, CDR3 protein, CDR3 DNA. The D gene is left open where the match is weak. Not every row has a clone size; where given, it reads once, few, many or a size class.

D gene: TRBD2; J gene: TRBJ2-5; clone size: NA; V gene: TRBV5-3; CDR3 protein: CARSSVLADWETQYF; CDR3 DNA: TGTGCCAGAAGCTCAGTCCTAGCGGATTGGGAGACCCAGTACTTC
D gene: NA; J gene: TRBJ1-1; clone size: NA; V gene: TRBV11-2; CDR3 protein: CASTTGTEAFF; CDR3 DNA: TGTGCCAGCACCACGGGCACTGAAGCTTTCTTT
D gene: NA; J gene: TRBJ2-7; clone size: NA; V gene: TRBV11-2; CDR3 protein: CASSFISGTPMHEQYF; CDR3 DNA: TGTGCCAGCAGCTTCATCTCCGGGACTCCTATGCACGAGCAGTACTTC
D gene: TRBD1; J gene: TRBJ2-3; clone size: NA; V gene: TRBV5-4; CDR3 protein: CASSLGQGDTDTQYF; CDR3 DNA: TGTGCCAGCAGCTTGGGACAGGGAGACACAGATACGCAGTATTTT
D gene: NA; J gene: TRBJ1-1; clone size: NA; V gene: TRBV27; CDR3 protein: CASRRQNTEAFF; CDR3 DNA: TGTGCCAGCAGGAGACAGAACACTGAAGCTTTCTTT
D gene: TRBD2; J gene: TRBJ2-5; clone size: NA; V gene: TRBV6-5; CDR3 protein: CASSIAGAQETQYF; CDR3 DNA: TGTGCCAGCAGTATAGCGGGGGCCCAAGAGACCCAGTACTTC
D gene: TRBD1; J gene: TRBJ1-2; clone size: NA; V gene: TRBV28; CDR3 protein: CASSHRTGRANYGYTF; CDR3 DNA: TGTGCCAGCAGCCATCGGACAGGTCGAGCTAACTATGGCTACACCTTC
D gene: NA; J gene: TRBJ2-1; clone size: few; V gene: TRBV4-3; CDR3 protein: CASSARTGNEQFF; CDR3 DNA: TGCGCCAGCAGCGCCCGGACTGGCAATGAGCAGTTCTTC
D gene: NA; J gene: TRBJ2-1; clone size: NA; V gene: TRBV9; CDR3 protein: CASSVVGGATYNEQFF; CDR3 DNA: TGTGCCAGCAGCGTAGTGGGCGGGGCTACCTACAATGAGCAGTTCTTC
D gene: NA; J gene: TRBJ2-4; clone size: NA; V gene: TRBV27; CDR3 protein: CASSLAGLNIQYF; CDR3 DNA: TGTGCCAGCAGTTTAGCAGGGTTAAACATTCAGTACTTC
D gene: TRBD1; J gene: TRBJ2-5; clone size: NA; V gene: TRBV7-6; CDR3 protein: CASSSWTGGAKPLGETQYF; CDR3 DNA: TGTGCCAGCAGCTCGTGGACAGGGGGGGCGAAGCCCCTGGGAGAGACCCAGTACTTC
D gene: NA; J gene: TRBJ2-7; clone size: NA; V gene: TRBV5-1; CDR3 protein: CASSLAGQGLASYEQYF; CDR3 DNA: TGCGCCAGCAGCTTGGCCGGTCAGGGTCTGGCCTCCTACGAGCAGTACTTC
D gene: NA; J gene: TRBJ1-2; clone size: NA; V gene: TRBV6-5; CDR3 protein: CASSYSRRAHYGYTF; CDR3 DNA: TGTGCCAGCAGTTACTCCAGGCGAGCTCACTATGGCTACACCTTC
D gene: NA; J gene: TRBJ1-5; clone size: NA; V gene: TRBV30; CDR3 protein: CAWSLQRNQPQHF; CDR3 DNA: TGTGCCTGGAGTCTACAGCGCAATCAGCCCCAGCATTTT
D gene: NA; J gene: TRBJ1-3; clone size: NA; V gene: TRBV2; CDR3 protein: CASSEVQGPPGNTIYF; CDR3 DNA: TGTGCCAGCAGTGAAGTGCAGGGGCCACCTGGAAACACCATATATTTT
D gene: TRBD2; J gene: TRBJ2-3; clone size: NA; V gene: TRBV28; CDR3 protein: CASSPLAGGRGLHTQYF; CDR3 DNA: TGTGCCAGCAGTCCCCTGGCGGGGGGGCGGGGATTGCATACGCAGTATTTT
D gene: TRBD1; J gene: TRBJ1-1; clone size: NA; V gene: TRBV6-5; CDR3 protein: CASSPGQGAVTEAFF; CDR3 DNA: TGTGCCAGCAGCCCCGGACAGGGGGCGGTCACTGAAGCTTTCTTT
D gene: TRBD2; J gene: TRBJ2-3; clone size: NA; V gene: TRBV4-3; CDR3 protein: CASSQALAGEGADTQYF; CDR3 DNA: TGCGCCAGCAGCCAAGCGCTAGCGGGGGAAGGGGCAGATACGCAGTATTTT
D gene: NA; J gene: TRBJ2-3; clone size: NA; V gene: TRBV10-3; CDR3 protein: CAISEALGQRSTDTQYF; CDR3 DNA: TGTGCCATCAGTGAGGCCTTGGGGCAAAGGAGCACAGATACGCAGTATTTT
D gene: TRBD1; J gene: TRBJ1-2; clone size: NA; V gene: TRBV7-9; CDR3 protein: CASSSGQVVDGYTF; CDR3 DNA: TGTGCCAGCAGCTCTGGACAGGTCGTCGATGGCTACACCTTC
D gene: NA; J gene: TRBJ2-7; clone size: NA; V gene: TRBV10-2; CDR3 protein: CASSESLGDNYEQYF; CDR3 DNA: TGCGCCAGCAGTGAGTCACTAGGGGACAACTACGAGCAGTACTTC
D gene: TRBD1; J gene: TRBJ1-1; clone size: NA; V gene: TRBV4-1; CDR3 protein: CASSQYRGVMNTEAFF; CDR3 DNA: TGCGCCAGCAGCCAGTACAGGGGCGTTATGAACACTGAAGCTTTCTTT
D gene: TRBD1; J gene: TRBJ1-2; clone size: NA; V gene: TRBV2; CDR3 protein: CASSGQGLVNYGYTF; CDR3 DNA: TGTGCCAGCAGTGGACAGGGGCTCGTTAACTATGGCTACACCTTC
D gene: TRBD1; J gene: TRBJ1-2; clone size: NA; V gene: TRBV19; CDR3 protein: CASSKSGTGEQLANYGYTF; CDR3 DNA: TGTGCCAGTAGTAAATCCGGGACAGGGGAACAATTAGCTAACTATGGCTACACCTTC
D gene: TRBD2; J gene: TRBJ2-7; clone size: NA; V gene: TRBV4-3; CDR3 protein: CASSHFLSGEYEQYF; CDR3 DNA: TGCGCCAGCAGCCATTTTCTCAGCGGGGAATACGAGCAGTACTTC
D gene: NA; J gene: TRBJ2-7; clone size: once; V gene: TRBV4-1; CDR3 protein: CASSQEEAGRYYEQYF; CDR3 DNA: TGCGCCAGCAGCCAAGAGGAGGCGGGGCGGTACTACGAGCAGTACTTC
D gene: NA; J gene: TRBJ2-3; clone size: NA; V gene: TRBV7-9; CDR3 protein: CASSFPRGAGADTQYF; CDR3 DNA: TGTGCCAGCAGCTTCCCCCGGGGGGCGGGCGCAGATACGCAGTATTTT
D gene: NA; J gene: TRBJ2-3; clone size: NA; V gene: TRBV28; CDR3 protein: CASSYTPTANRF; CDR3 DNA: TGTGCCAGCAGCTACACACCGACAGCCAACCGTTTT
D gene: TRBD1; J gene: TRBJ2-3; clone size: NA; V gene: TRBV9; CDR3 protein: CASSSRTGEIDTQYF; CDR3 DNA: TGTGCCAGCAGCTCCAGGACAGGGGAGATAGATACGCAGTATTTT
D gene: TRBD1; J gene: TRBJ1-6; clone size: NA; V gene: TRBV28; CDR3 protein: CASSFEGADSPLHF; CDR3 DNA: TGTGCCAGCAGTTTTGAGGGGGCGGATTCACCCCTCCACTTT
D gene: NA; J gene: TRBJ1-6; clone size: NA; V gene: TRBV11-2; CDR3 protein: CASSLDGSGGYNSPLHF; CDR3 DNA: TGTGCCAGCAGCTTAGACGGCTCGGGGGGATATAATTCACCCCTCCACTTT
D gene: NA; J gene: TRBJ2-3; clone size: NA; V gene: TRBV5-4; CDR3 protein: CASSFSSTDTQYF; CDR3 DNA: TGTGCCAGCAGCTTCTCTAGCACAGATACGCAGTATTTT
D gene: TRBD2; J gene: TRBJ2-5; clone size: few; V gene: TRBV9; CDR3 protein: CASSVGSGGRETQYF; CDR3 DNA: TGTGCCAGCAGCGTGGGTAGCGGGGGACGGGAGACCCAGTACTTC
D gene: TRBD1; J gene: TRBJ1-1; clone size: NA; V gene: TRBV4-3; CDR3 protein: CASPQGEDTEAFF; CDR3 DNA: TGCGCCAGTCCACAGGGGGAGGATACTGAAGCTTTCTTT
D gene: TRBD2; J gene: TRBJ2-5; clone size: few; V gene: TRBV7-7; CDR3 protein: CASSLNAGGQETQYF; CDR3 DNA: TGTGCCAGCAGCTTAAATGCGGGGGGGCAAGAGACCCAGTACTTC
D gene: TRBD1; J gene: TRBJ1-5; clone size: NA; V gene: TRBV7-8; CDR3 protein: CASSLEQGAGQPQHF; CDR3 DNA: TGTGCCAGCAGCTTAGAGCAGGGGGCGGGTCAGCCCCAGCATTTT
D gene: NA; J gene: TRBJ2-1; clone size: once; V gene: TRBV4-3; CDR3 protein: CASSTGLPPGEQFF; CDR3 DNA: TGCGCCAGCAGCACCGGACTGCCTCCCGGGGAGCAGTTCTTC
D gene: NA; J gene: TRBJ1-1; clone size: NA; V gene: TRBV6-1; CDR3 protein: CASSFAGRPEAFF; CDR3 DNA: TGTGCCAGCAGTTTCGCAGGGAGGCCTGAAGCTTTCTTT